What follows is one T cell receptor (beta chain) and its context. Its target is not known. This sample is part of a study of radiotherapy plus CTLA-4 blockade in lung cancer. Findings and caveats of the study: Reported findings show early blood T cell clone dynamics, with interferon-beta, best predicted response. Blood TCR clones of tumor origin expanded after radiotherapy plus ipilimumab.

CDR3 length equals 18 residues. Unmatched junction bases numbered 13, after V lost 0 bases and J lost 7 bases. Germline-derived CDR1 and CDR2 are SGHNT and YENEEA. Patients in the study, people with chemo-refractory metastatic non-small-cell lung cancer, received focal radiation plus ipilimumab CTLA-4 blockade. Profiled with immunoSEQ multiplex PCR; TCRdb holds only in-frame clones, not every one. The sample lists over 80,000 clones, roughly four fifths occurring once. This sample comprised peripheral blood, obtained from a patient treated with radiotherapy plus ipilimumab. This rearrangement joins TRBV11-3 to TRBJ2-1; the match to TRBD1 covers 9 bases. The receptor was derived from a human donor with non-small cell lung cancer who had stable disease on radiotherapy plus ipilimumab. For the CDR3, the DNA is TGTGCCAGCAGCTTAGATAGAGGGACAGGGTCCTCCAAGAATGAGCAGTTCTTC. Its protein is CASSLDRGTGSSKNEQFF.